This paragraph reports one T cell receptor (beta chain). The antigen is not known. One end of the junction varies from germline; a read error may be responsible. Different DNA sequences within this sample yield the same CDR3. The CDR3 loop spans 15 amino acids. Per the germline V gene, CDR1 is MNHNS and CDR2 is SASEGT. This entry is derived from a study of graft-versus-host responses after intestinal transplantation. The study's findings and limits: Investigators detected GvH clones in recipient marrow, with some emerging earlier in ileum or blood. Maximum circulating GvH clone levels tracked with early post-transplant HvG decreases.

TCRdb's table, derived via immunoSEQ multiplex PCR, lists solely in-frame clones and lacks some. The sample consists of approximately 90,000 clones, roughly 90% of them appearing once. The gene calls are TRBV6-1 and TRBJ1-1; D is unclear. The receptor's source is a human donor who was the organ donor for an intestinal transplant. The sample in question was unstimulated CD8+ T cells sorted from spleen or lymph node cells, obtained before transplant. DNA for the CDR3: TGTGCCAGCAGTGAAGTCGGAGGGATGAACACTGAGGCTTTCTTT. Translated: CASSEVGGMNTEAFF.